This T cell receptor (beta chain) derives from a study of blood T cell repertoires in COVID-19. In the study overall: Acute and convalescent COVID-19 samples came from the United States, Italy and Spain. T cells, B-cell-depleted T cells, or PBMCs provided the cDNA or gDNA that served as material.

Losses at the gene ends were 5 bases for V and 5 bases for J; bases not matched to a gene: 9. This CDR3 has 17 amino acids. Germline V gene data show CDR1 as SGHVS and CDR2 as FQNEAQ. As handled by the study authors: For nucleated cells, counts were estimated from reference gene primer amplification. Data came from immunoSEQ multiplex PCR; TCRdb stores just in-frame clones and leaves some out. The V and J calls and the clone size are those of that table, but D and trimming were determined from the DNA. The table has a few hundred thousand clones, around 87% seen once; the top ten hold approximately 4%.

The gene calls are TRBV7-8 and TRBJ2-2; TRBD1 agrees at 12 bases. This receptor was taken from a woman aged 45 to 65 with active or convalescent COVID-19. Sequences were obtained from peripheral blood. CDR3 nucleotides: TGTGCCAGCAGCACTACGGGACAGGGGGCAGGGACCGGGGAGCTGTTTTTT. It encodes CASSTTGQGAGTGELFF.